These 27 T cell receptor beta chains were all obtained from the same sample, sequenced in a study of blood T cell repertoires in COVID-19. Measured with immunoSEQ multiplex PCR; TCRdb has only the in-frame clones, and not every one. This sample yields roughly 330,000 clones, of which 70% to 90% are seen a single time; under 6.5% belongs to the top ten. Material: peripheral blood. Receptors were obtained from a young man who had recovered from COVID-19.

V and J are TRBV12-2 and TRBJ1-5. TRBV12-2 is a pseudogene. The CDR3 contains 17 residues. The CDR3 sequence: CASRLALGGVPNQPQHF. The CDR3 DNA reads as TGTGCAAGTCGCTTAGCGCTGGGGGGGGTTCCCAATCAGCCCCAGCATTTT.

The DNA for the CDR3 is TGCGCCAGCAGCTTAGAAAAGGAGATCACTGAAGCTTTCTTT. It is translated as CASSLEKEITEAFF. The J gene is TRBJ1-1, the V gene TRBV5-1; the D is unclear. Deletions cut 2 bases from V and 4 bases from J, with 12 bases between. CDR3 length equals 14 residues. CDR1 is SGHRS and CDR2 is YFSETQ in the germline V gene.

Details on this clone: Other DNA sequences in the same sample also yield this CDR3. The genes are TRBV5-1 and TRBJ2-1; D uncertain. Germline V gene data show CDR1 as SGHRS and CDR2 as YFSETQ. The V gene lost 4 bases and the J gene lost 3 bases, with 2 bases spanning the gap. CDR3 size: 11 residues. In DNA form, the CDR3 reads TGCGCCAGCAGCCTCTACAATGAGCAGTTCTTC. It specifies CASSLYNEQFF.

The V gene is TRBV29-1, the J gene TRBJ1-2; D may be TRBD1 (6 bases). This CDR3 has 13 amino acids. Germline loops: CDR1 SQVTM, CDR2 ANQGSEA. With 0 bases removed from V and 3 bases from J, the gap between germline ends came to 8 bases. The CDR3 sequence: CSVEEQGDYGYTF. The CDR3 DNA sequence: TGCAGCGTTGAAGAACAGGGCGACTATGGCTACACCTTC.

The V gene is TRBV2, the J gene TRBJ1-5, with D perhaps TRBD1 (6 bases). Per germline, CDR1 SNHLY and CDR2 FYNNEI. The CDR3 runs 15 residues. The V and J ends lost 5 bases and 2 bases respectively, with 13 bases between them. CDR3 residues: CASSKQGDGNQPQHF. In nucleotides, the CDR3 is TGTGCCAGCAGTAAACAGGGAGATGGCAATCAGCCCCAGCATTTT.

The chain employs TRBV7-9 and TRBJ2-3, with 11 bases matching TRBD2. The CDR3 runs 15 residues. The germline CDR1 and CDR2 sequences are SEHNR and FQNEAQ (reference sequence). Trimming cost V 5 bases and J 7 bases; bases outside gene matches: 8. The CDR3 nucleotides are TGTGCCAGCAGCCCCGGGACTAGCGGTACCTATACGCAGTATTTT. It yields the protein CASSPGTSGTYTQYF.

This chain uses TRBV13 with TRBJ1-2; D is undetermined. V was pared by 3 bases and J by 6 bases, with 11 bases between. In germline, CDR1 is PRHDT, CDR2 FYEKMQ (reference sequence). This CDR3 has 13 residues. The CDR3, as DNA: TGTGCCAGCAGCTTTGGCGAGGTTGATGGCTACACCTTC. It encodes CASSFGEVDGYTF.

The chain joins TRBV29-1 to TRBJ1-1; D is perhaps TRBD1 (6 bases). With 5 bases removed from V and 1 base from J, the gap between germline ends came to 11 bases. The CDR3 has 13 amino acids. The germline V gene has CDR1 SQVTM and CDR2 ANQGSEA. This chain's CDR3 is CSVTTGSNTEAFF. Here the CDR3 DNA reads TGCAGCGTTACCACAGGGTCGAACACTGAAGCTTTCTTT.

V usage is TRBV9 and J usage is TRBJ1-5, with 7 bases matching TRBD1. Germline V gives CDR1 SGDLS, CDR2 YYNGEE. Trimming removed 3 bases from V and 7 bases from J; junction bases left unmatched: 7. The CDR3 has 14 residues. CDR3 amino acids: CASSGQGIGQPQHF. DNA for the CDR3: TGTGCCAGCAGCGGACAGGGTATTGGCCAGCCCCAGCATTTT.

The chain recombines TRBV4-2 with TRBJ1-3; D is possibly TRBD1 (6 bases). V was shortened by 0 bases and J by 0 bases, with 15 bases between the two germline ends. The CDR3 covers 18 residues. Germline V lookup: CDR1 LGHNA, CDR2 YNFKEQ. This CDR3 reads CASSQENRGGPSGNTIYF. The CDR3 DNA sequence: TGTGCCAGCAGCCAAGAAAATAGGGGGGGCCCCTCTGGAAACACCATATATTTT.

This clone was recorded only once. CDR3 in amino acids: CASSGGLAETYEQYF. CDR3 sequence (DNA): TGTGCCAGCAGCGGGGGACTAGCGGAAACCTACGAGCAGTACTTC. The chain joins TRBV9 to TRBJ2-7, with 11 positions matching TRBD2. The germline CDR1 and CDR2 sequences are SGDLS and YYNGEE. The CDR3 sequence is 15 residues long. Trimming removed 3 bases from V and 2 bases from J; junction bases left unmatched: 4.

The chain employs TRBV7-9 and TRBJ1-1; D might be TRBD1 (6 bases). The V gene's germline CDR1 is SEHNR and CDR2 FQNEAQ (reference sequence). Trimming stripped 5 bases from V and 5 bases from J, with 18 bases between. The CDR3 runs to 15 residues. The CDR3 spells CASSTPVRGGTEAFF. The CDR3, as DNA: TGTGCCAGCAGCACCCCCGTGAGGGGGGGGACTGAAGCTTTCTTT.

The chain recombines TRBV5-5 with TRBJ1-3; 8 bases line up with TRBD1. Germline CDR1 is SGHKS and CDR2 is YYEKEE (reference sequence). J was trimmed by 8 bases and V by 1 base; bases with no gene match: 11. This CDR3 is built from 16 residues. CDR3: CASSLLSGQGGHTIYF. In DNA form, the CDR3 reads TGTGCCAGCAGCTTGTTATCCGGACAGGGAGGGCACACCATATATTTT.

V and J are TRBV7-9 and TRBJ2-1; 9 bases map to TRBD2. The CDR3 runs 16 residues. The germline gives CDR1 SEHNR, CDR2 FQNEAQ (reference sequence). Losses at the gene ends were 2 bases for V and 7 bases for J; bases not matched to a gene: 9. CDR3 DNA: TGTGCCAGCAGCTTACTCAAGGCTAGCGGGGCGAATGAGCAGTTCTTC. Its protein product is CASSLLKASGANEQFF.

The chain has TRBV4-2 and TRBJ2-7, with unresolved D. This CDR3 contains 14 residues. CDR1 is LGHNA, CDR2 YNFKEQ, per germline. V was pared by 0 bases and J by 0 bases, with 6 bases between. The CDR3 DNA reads TGTGCCAGCAGCCAAGAGGAGATCTCCTACGAGCAGTACTTC. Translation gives CASSQEEISYEQYF.

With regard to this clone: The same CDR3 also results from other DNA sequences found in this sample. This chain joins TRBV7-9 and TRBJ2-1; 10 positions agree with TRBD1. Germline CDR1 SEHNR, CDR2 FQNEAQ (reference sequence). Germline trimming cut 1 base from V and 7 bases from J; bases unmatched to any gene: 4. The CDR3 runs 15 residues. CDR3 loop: CASSLGQGARNEQFF. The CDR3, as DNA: TGTGCCAGCAGCTTAGGACAGGGGGCTAGGAATGAGCAGTTCTTC.

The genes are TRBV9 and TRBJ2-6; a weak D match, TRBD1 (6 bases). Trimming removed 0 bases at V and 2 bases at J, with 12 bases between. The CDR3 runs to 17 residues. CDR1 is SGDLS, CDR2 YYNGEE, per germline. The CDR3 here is CASSVGVGGPGANVLTF. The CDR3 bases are TGTGCCAGCAGCGTAGGAGTTGGGGGCCCTGGGGCCAACGTCCTGACTTTC.

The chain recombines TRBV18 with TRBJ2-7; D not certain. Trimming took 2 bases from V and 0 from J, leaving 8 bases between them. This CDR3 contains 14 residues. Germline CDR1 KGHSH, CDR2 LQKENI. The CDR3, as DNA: TGTGCCAGCTCACCAAGTACAGCCTCCTACGAGCAGTACTTC. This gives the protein CASSPSTASYEQYF.

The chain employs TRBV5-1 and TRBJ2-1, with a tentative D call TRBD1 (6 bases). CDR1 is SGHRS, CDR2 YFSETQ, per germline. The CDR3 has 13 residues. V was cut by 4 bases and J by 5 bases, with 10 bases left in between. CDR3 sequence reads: CASSARGNNEQFF. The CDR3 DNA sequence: TGCGCCAGCAGCGCCAGGGGCAACAATGAGCAGTTCTTC.

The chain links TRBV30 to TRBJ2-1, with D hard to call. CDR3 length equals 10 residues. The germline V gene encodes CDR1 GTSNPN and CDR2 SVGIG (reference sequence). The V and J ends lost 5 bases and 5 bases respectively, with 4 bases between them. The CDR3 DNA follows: TGTGCCTGGTCTAACAATGAGCAGTTCTTC. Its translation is CAWSNNEQFF. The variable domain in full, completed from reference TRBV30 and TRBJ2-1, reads SQTIHQWPATLVQPVGSPLSLECTVEGTSNPNLYWYRQAAGRGLQLLFYSVGIGQISSEVPQNLSASRPQDRQFILSSKKLLLSDSGFYLCAWSNNEQFFGPGTRLTVL.

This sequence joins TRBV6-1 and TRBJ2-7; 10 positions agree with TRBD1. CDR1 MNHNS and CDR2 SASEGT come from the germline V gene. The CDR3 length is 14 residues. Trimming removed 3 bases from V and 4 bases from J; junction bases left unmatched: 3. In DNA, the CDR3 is TGTGCCAGCAGTGAGGGACAGGGGTGGTACGAGCAGTACTTC. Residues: CASSEGQGWYEQYF.

For the CDR3, the DNA is TGTGCCAGCAGGGGAGGGGGGTCCTATAATTCACCCCTCCACTTT. Protein sequence: CASRGGGSYNSPLHF. The J gene is TRBJ1-6, the V gene TRBV3-1 (or the pseudogene TRBV3-2), with a tentative D call TRBD1 (6 bases). Between the trimmed V and J ends, which lost 6 bases and 1 base, there was a span of 10 bases. CDR3 size: 15 residues. Germline lookup yields CDR1 LGHDT and CDR2 YNNKEL (reference sequence).

The CDR3 bases are TGTGCCATCAGTGAGTCCGGGGGAGGCTACGAGCAGTACTTC. It translates to CAISESGGGYEQYF. V and J are TRBV10-3 and TRBJ2-7, with a tentative D call TRBD2 (6 bases). Germline V gene lookup returns CDR1 ENHRY and CDR2 SYGVKD. Trimming removed 0 bases at V and 3 bases at J, with 9 bases between. The CDR3 is made up of 14 amino acids.

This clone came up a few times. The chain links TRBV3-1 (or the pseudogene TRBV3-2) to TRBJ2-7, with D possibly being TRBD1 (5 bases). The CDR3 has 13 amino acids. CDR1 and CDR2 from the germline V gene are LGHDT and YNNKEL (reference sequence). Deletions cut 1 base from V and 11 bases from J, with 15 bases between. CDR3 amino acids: CASSQGGSRAEYF. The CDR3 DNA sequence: TGTGCCAGCAGCCAAGGGGGCAGCCGGGCGGAGTACTTC.

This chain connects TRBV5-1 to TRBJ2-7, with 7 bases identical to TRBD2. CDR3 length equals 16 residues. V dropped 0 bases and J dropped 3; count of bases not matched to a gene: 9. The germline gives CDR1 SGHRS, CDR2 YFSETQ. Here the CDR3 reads CASSLAAAGDHYEQYF. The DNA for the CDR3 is TGCGCCAGCAGCTTGGCTGCGGCGGGAGATCACTACGAGCAGTACTTC.

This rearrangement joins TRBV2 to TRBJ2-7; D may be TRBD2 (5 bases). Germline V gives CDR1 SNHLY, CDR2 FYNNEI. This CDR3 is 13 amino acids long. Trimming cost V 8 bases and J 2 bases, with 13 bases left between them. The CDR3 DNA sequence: TGTGCCAGCGGCGGGCATAGCACCTACGAGCAGTACTTC. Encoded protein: CASGGHSTYEQYF.

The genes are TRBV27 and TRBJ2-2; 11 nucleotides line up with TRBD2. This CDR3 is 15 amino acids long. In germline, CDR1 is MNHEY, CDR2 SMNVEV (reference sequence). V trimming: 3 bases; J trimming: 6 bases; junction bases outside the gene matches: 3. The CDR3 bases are TGTGCCAGCAGTTTGCTAGCGGGAGGTGCCGGGGAGCTGTTTTTT. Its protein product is CASSLLAGGAGELFF.